Listed here is a single T cell receptor (beta chain). Repertoires were generated with immunoSEQ multiplex PCR, while TCRdb's copy carries only in-frame clones and drops some. The top ten clones hold approximately 1.1% of a sample with over 1.4 million clones, roughly 97% of them seen once. This sample was taken from a study of shared clonotypes between healthy human individuals. Germline lookup yields CDR1 MNHGY and CDR2 SVAAGI. Trimming stripped 11 bases from V and 3 bases from J, with 29 bases between. The CDR3 length is 17 residues. The chain employs TRBV6-9 and TRBJ2-7, with D possibly being TRBD1 (6 bases). This clonotype originated in a man younger than 45 in good health. The source material was naive CD4+ T cells sorted from blood. The sample's subset: CD45RA+ positively selected. The CDR3 is CAGRVPSRTAFCYEQYF. CDR3 nucleotide sequence: TGTGCCGGCCGGGTTCCCTCTCGGACAGCCTTTTGCTACGAGCAGTACTTC.